These 31 T cell receptor beta chains were sequenced from one sample in a study of T cells in Graves' hyperthyroidism and ophthalmopathy. From RNA transcripts, TCR beta CDR3 regions were amplified. HTBI primers were employed in a first-round RT-PCR of the TCR CDR3. Each CDR3 protein gets one entry after TCRdb re-called the multiplex PCR reads with MiXCR. Found here are just over 550,000 distinct CDR3 sequences, roughly 50% of them singletons; the top ten hold 8.2%. Specimen: peripheral blood or thyroid tissue (not recorded which). These receptor sequences come from a woman between 18 and 30 years old with Graves' hyperthyroidism.

This clonotype was observed a handful of times. The J gene is TRBJ1-1, the V gene TRBV7-3; a weak D match, TRBD1 (5 bases). Germline-derived CDR1 and CDR2 are SGHTA and FQGTGA. The CDR3 loop spans 14 amino acids. Trimming took 5 bases from V and 0 from J, leaving 10 bases between them. CDR3 residues: CASSQGALNTEAFF. The DNA for the CDR3 is TGTGCCAGCAGCCAAGGGGCGTTGAACACTGAAGCTTTCTTT.

The genes are TRBV2 and TRBJ1-1; D remains ambiguous. Germline V gene lookup returns CDR1 SNHLY and CDR2 FYNNEI. Trimming took off 2 bases at V and 1 base at J, with 8 bases between the two ends. The CDR3 length is 14 residues. DNA for the CDR3: TGTGCCAGCAGTGAATGGACGGAGAACACTGAAGCTTTCTTT. Its protein product is CASSEWTENTEAFF.

This clonotype was detected many times. This chain uses TRBV15 with TRBJ1-6; the D is unclear. This CDR3 spans 15 amino acids. Per the germline V gene, CDR1 is LNHNV and CDR2 is YYDKDF (reference sequence). V lost 9 bases to trimming and J lost 4 bases, with 16 bases between them. CDR3 DNA sequence: TGTGCCACTAGTAAAGGGCCGGAATATAATTCACCCCTCCACTTT. Amino acids: CATSKGPEYNSPLHF. The full variable domain, in which reference TRBV15 and TRBJ1-6 provide the parts outside the CDR3, is DAMVIQNPRYQVTQFGKPVTLSCSQTLNHNVMYWYQQKSSQAPKLLFHYYDKDFNNEADTPDNFQSRRPNTSFCFLDIRSPGLGDTAMYLCATSKGPEYNSPLHFGNGTRLTVT.

The chain is built from TRBV20-1 and TRBJ1-2, with D hard to call. The CDR3 totals 14 residues. Deletions cut 1 base from V and 0 bases from J, with 9 bases between. CDR1 DFQATT and CDR2 SNEGSKA come from the germline V gene (reference sequence). Written as DNA, the CDR3 is TGCAGTGCTAGAGGGGCGGTTGCTAACTATGGCTACACCTTC. It translates to CSARGAVANYGYTF.

This clonotype was observed at least ten times. The chain has TRBV24-1 and TRBJ2-7; 10 bases align to TRBD1. In germline, CDR1 is KGHDR, CDR2 SFDVKD. With 3 bases clipped from V and 3 bases from J, the junction kept 1 base outside the gene matches. This CDR3 region has 14 residues. The CDR3 spells CATSDRTGGYEQYF. CDR3 bases: TGTGCCACCAGTGATCGGACAGGGGGCTACGAGCAGTACTTC.

This clonotype was detected ten times or more. This chain uses TRBV15 with TRBJ1-5, with D possibly TRBD1 on 6 matching bases. In germline, CDR1 is LNHNV, CDR2 YYDKDF (reference sequence). CDR3 length: 15 amino acids. V shed 0 bases and J shed 4 bases, with 10 bases lying between them. In DNA, the CDR3 is TGTGCCACCAGCAGAGATCTAGGACAGAATCAGCCCCAGCATTTT. As protein: CATSRDLGQNQPQHF.

The chain recombines TRBV7-9 with TRBJ1-1, with D perhaps TRBD1 (6 bases). Germline CDR1 SEHNR, CDR2 FQNEAQ (reference sequence). The CDR3 has 17 residues. The V end lost 1 base, the J end lost 0 bases, and 15 bases lay between the germline ends. The CDR3 DNA reads as TGTGCCAGCAGCTTAGGACGGGGGGGCAGCATGAACACTGAAGCTTTCTTT. Its protein is CASSLGRGGSMNTEAFF. Complete variable domain (other parts from reference TRBV7-9 and TRBJ1-1): DTGVSQNPRHKITKRGQNVTFRCDPISEHNRLYWYRQTLGQGPEFLTYFQNEAQLEKSRLLSDRFSAERPKGSFSTLEIQRTEQGDSAMYLCASSLGRGGSMNTEAFFGQGTRLTVV.

The chain uses TRBV11-2 and TRBJ2-3, with 8 bases lining up with TRBD1. The trim removed 6 bases at V and 3 bases at J, leaving 8 bases unmatched. The germline CDR1 and CDR2 sequences are SGHAT and FQNNGV. This CDR3 region has 15 residues. Written as DNA, the CDR3 is TGTGCCAGCAGGTTCGACAGGGGTCGGACAGATACGCAGTATTTT. It is translated as CASRFDRGRTDTQYF.

There are a few counts of this clonotype. The chain joins TRBV7-8 to TRBJ1-1; no firm D call. The CDR3 length is 12 residues. Germline V gene lookup returns CDR1 SGHVS and CDR2 FQNEAQ. Between the trimmed V and J ends, which lost 6 bases and 9 bases, there was a span of 14 bases. The DNA for the CDR3 is TGTGCCAGCAGTTTCCGGTACGCCCAAGCTTTCTTT. It encodes CASSFRYAQAFF.

This sequence joins TRBV7-6 and TRBJ2-2, with 7 bases fitting TRBD2. The CDR3 is 11 amino acids. The germline gives CDR1 SGHVS, CDR2 FNYEAQ. Trimming at V came to 8 bases and at J to 7 bases, leaving 1 base not matched to a gene. The CDR3 coding sequence is TGTGCCAGCGGGGGGGACGGGGAGCTGTTTTTT. Amino acid sequence: CASGGDGELFF.

This clonotype turned up a few times. V gene TRBV20-1 combines with J gene TRBJ2-5; tentative D call: TRBD1 (6 bases). The CDR3 contains 12 residues. V was pared by 3 bases and J by 5 bases, with 10 bases between. CDR1 and CDR2 (germline): DFQATT, SNEGSKA (reference sequence). Here the CDR3 reads CSARNRDETQYF. The DNA of the CDR3 is TGCAGTGCTAGGAACAGGGACGAGACCCAGTACTTC.

This clonotype was seen at least ten times. The J gene is TRBJ2-5, the V gene TRBV9; the match to TRBD2 covers 7 bases. Germline trimming cut 3 bases from V and 5 bases from J; bases unmatched to any gene: 4. Germline assignment: CDR1 SGDLS and CDR2 YYNGEE. The CDR3 is 13 residues long. CDR3 in DNA: TGTGCCAGCAGCGGGGGGGGACGGGAGACCCAGTACTTC. Its protein is CASSGGGRETQYF.

This clonotype appeared a few times. The chain has TRBV7-2 and TRBJ2-7, with 8 positions matching TRBD2. This CDR3 comprises 15 residues. J was trimmed by 0 bases and V by 3 bases; bases with no gene match: 4. Germline CDR1 reads SGHTA; CDR2 reads FQGNSA. This chain's CDR3 is CASSLSGTSSYEQYF. Here the CDR3 DNA reads TGTGCCAGCAGCTTGTCCGGGACTAGCTCCTACGAGCAGTACTTC.

This clonotype was detected only a few times. V and J are TRBV9 and TRBJ1-5, with D possibly TRBD1 on 5 matching bases. V lost 4 bases and J lost 1, with 12 bases in between. The V gene's germline CDR1 is SGDLS and CDR2 YYNGEE. The CDR3 is made up of 15 amino acids. CDR3 residues: CASSSAGFSNQPQHF. DNA for the CDR3: TGTGCCAGCAGCTCGGCAGGGTTCAGCAATCAGCCCCAGCATTTT.

Concerning this clonotype: One end of the junction varies from germline; a read error may be responsible. V gene TRBV10-3 combines with J gene TRBJ2-5, with a possible D match to TRBD2 (6 bases). Germline-derived CDR1 and CDR2 are ENHRY and SYGVKD. The CDR3 has 17 amino acids. CDR3 protein: CASSYSHRVPEGETQYF. In nucleotides, the CDR3 is TGTGCCAGCAGTTACTCTCACCGGGTTCCGGAGGGAGAGACCCAGTACTTC.

The chain carries TRBV25-1 and TRBJ1-2; 9 bases are shared with TRBD1. The CDR3 runs to 12 residues. Germline CDR1 reads MGHDK; CDR2 reads SYGVNS. The J segment lost 10 bases and the V segment lost 8 bases, leaving 8 bases of the junction unmatched. DNA of the CDR3: TGTGCCAGCGTGGGACAGGGTGGGGACTACACCTTC. Translation: CASVGQGGDYTF.

The chain links TRBV12-3 or TRBV12-4 to TRBJ2-7; 8 nucleotides match TRBD2. V shed 5 bases, J shed 2 bases, and the junction held 8 bases outside the gene matches. The CDR3 covers 15 residues. The CDR3 DNA reads as TGTGCCAGCAGTCCCACACTAGCGGAAACCTACGAGCAGTACTTC. It translates to CASSPTLAETYEQYF.

As for this clonotype: This may be a read error: a much more frequent sequence differs by one nucleotide. V and J are TRBV15 and TRBJ2-7, with TRBD2 matching 7 bases. CDR1 and CDR2 (germline): LNHNV, YYDKDF (reference sequence). This CDR3 spans 15 amino acids. After removal of 1 base from V and 2 bases from J, the junction contained 5 bases not matched to a gene. The CDR3 DNA sequence: TGTGCCACCAGCAGAGGTGGCGGGAGCCCCTACGAGCAGTACTTC. The encoded protein is CATSRGGGSPYEQYF.

The chain has TRBV9 and TRBJ2-7, with 9 bases fitting TRBD2. The J call may be wrong; the DNA end is better matched by TRBJ2-1. The length of the CDR3 is 15 residues. CDR1 SGDLS and CDR2 YYNGEE come from the germline V gene. CDR3 in amino acids: CASSVEVASGIEQFF. For the CDR3, the DNA is TGTGCCAGCAGCGTAGAGGTGGCTAGCGGGATTGAGCAGTTCTTC.

This rearrangement joins TRBV7-9 to TRBJ1-5; D remains ambiguous. Germline V gives CDR1 SEHNR, CDR2 FQNEAQ (reference sequence). The V gene lost 0 bases and the J gene lost 3 bases, with 9 bases spanning the gap. This CDR3 contains 15 residues. For the CDR3, the DNA is TGTGCCAGCAGCTTAGCGGGTGCGGACAATCAGCCCCAGCATTTT. This encodes CASSLAGADNQPQHF.

This clonotype was counted a single time. The chain uses TRBV25-1 and TRBJ1-2; 7 bases map to TRBD1. The CDR3 is made up of 13 amino acids. The germline CDR1 and CDR2 sequences are MGHDK and SYGVNS. The CDR3 spells CARRGQGGYGYTF. In DNA, the CDR3 is TGTGCTAGAAGGGGGCAGGGCGGCTATGGCTACACCTTC.

This clonotype was observed a few times. This chain links TRBV29-1 with TRBJ1-5; 7 bases are a match to TRBD1. V lost 7 bases to trimming and J lost 6 bases; unmatched junction nucleotides: 9. The CDR3 runs 13 residues. Germline loops: CDR1 SQVTM, CDR2 ANQGSEA. The CDR3 DNA follows: TGCAGCGCTAGACAGGGAGCCAGTCAGCCCCAGCATTTT. Its protein is CSARQGASQPQHF.

The chain combines TRBV5-5 with TRBJ1-4, with a weak D call TRBD1 (5 bases). This CDR3 has 15 amino acids. Between the trimmed V and J ends, which lost 0 bases and 5 bases, there was a span of 11 bases. The germline CDR1 and CDR2 sequences are SGHKS and YYEKEE (reference sequence). The CDR3 coding sequence is TGTGCCAGCAGCTTGGGTGACAGCTCAAATGAAAAACTGTTTTTT. It translates to CASSLGDSSNEKLFF.

A remark on this clonotype: One end of the junction is discordant with germline, which a read error may explain. The chain links TRBV7-9 to TRBJ2-2; 13 positions match TRBD2. Germline V gene sequence: CDR1 SEHNR, CDR2 FQNEAQ (reference sequence). The CDR3 sequence is 17 residues long. The CDR3 loop reads CAGSSLRTSGRTGELFF. The CDR3 DNA sequence: TGTGCCGGCAGCTCCCTCCGGACTAGCGGGAGAACCGGGGAGCTGTTTTTT.

V gene TRBV19 combines with J gene TRBJ1-5; the D is unclear. Germline V gives CDR1 LNHDA, CDR2 SQIVND (reference sequence). The length of the CDR3 is 15 residues. With 7 bases removed from V and 1 base from J, the gap between germline ends came to 14 bases. The CDR3 nucleotides are TGTGCCAGTACCCTGAGACGGTTAAGCAATCAGCCCCAGCATTTT. Its protein product is CASTLRRLSNQPQHF. Together with reference TRBV19 and TRBJ1-5, the CDR3 gives the full variable domain: DGGITQSPKYLFRKEGQNVTLSCEQNLNHDAMYWYRQDPGQGLRLIYYSQIVNDFQKGDIAEGYSVSREKKESFPLTVTSAQKNPTAFYLCASTLRRLSNQPQHFGDGTRLSIL.

The chain uses TRBV7-9 and TRBJ2-7; D is unresolved. This CDR3 has 14 residues. Germline V lookup: CDR1 SEHNR, CDR2 FQNEAQ (reference sequence). Trimming cost V 6 bases and J 1 base, with 13 bases left between them. The CDR3 reads CASSYGHASYEQYF. The CDR3 DNA reads as TGTGCCAGCAGTTACGGGCACGCGTCCTACGAGCAGTACTTC.

This clonotype came up a few times. This chain links TRBV7-9 with TRBJ1-2; 7 bases map to TRBD1. After removal of 7 bases from V and 0 bases from J, the junction contained 11 bases not matched to a gene. The CDR3 length is 16 residues. Germline CDR1 and CDR2: SEHNR and FQNEAQ (reference sequence). CDR3 coding DNA: TGTGCCAGCACTGATCACGCAGGGGGGACTAACTATGGCTACACCTTC. Amino acids: CASTDHAGGTNYGYTF.

Notes on this clonotype: A much larger clone sits a single nucleotide away, making a read error possible. The chain is built from TRBV9 and TRBJ2-7; 8 positions match TRBD2. From germline, CDR1 is SGDLS and CDR2 YYNGEE. The J segment lost 3 bases and the V segment lost 4 bases, leaving 9 bases of the junction unmatched. CDR3 size: 15 residues. DNA of the CDR3: TGTGCCAGCAGCTTAGCTCACGGGAGGGACTACGAGCAGTACTTC. Translating gives CASSLAHGRDYEQYF.

A word on this clonotype: No conserved phenylalanine or tryptophan ends this CDR3, so it is likely a read error. Because the CDR3's place on the DNA is in doubt, the DNA is left out and the CDR3 is given as listed by TCRdb. The chain carries TRBV7-9 and TRBJ2-5; TRBD2, the D gene given by the table, was not confirmed from the DNA. The CDR3 region is 9 residues in length, termini included. Looked up from germline, CDR1 is SEHNR and CDR2 is FQNEAQ (reference sequence). CDR3 protein: CASSLIRTS.

The rearrangement joins TRBV7-9 to TRBJ2-7; 9 bases are shared with TRBD1. From germline, CDR1 is SEHNR and CDR2 FQNEAQ (reference sequence). V was pared by 2 bases and J by 2 bases, with 7 bases of the junction left unmatched. The CDR3 is 16 amino acids. CDR3 in amino acids: CASSLNFGTGTYEQYF. The DNA for the CDR3 is TGTGCCAGCAGCTTAAACTTCGGGACAGGGACCTACGAGCAGTACTTC.

This clonotype was counted between two and nine times. The chain links TRBV7-2 to TRBJ2-7; D perhaps matches TRBD1 (6 bases). CDR3 length equals 16 residues. Trimming removed 5 bases at V and 3 bases at J, with 20 bases between. Germline CDR1 and CDR2: SGHTA and FQGNSA. CDR3 residues: CASSQDGPLTGYEQYF. DNA of the CDR3: TGTGCCAGCAGCCAAGATGGTCCCCTGACAGGCTACGAGCAGTACTTC.